The 30 T cell receptor beta chains reported below all come from one sample, sequenced in a study of T cell responses to AZD1222 COVID-19 vaccine. Produced via immunoSEQ multiplex PCR; TCRdb's table is partial and in-frame only. The sample carries 200,000 or so clones, 80% to 90% recorded once. Sequences were derived from peripheral blood, sampled on day 0 of MenACWY control vaccination. These receptors originate from an adult in good health.

This clone was picked up a small number of times. The chain couples TRBV7-2 to TRBJ2-1, with D possibly TRBD2 on 5 matching bases. The CDR3 length is 14 residues. CDR1 and CDR2 (germline): SGHTA, FQGNSA. The V end lost 4 bases, the J end lost 2 bases, and 9 bases lay between the germline ends. CDR3: CASSSPGTYNEQFF. The CDR3 coding sequence is TGTGCCAGCAGCTCCCCGGGGACCTACAATGAGCAGTTCTTC.

As DNA, the CDR3 is TGCGCCAGCAGCCAAGAGGGAGGGGGGTCAGTATTCAATGAAAAACTGTTTTTT. Translated: CASSQEGGGSVFNEKLFF. J is TRBJ1-4 and V is TRBV4-1; tentative D call: TRBD1 (6 bases). Trimming pared 0 bases from V and 5 bases from J, leaving 19 bases between. This CDR3 is built from 18 residues. CDR1 MGHRA and CDR2 YSYEKL come from the germline V gene.

The rearrangement joins TRBV28 to TRBJ1-4, with D possibly TRBD1 on 5 matching bases. Trimming left V 4 bases short and J 6 bases short, with 12 bases between. The CDR3 contains 14 residues. CDR1 and CDR2 from the germline V gene are MDHEN and SYDVKM. The CDR3 DNA sequence: TGTGCCAGCAGTTCGGGGACTCCCCATGAAAAACTGTTTTTT. It is translated as CASSSGTPHEKLFF.

This chain links TRBV4-3 with TRBJ2-1, with 11 nucleotides matching TRBD2. V was clipped by 3 bases and J by 7 bases; unmatched bases: 5. The germline CDR1 and CDR2 sequences are LGHNA and YSLEER. The length of the CDR3 is 15 residues. The CDR3 spells CASSHDGTSGNEQFF. CDR3 in DNA: TGCGCCAGCAGCCACGATGGGACTAGCGGAAATGAGCAGTTCTTC.

This chain joins TRBV18 and TRBJ2-3; the match to TRBD2 covers 9 bases. V was clipped by 0 bases and J by 6 bases; unmatched bases: 4. Looked up from germline, CDR1 is KGHSH and CDR2 is LQKENI. The CDR3 is 15 residues long. The CDR3 reads CASSPPGLAGDTQYF. DNA for the CDR3: TGTGCCAGCTCACCACCGGGACTAGCCGGTGATACGCAGTATTTT.

This sequence joins TRBV5-5 and TRBJ1-5; unclear D gene. V gave up 5 bases and J gave up 6 bases, with 12 bases separating them. Germline V lookup: CDR1 SGHKS, CDR2 YYEKEE (reference sequence). The CDR3 covers 13 residues. This chain's CDR3 is CASSLDGGQPQHF. For the CDR3, the DNA is TGTGCCAGCAGTCTAGACGGCGGTCAGCCCCAGCATTTT.

The J gene is TRBJ1-5, the V gene TRBV5-5; 7 bases match TRBD1. The germline V gene has CDR1 SGHKS and CDR2 YYEKEE (reference sequence). Trimming took 3 bases from V and 3 from J; bases not matched to a gene: 6. CDR3 length: 15 residues. The CDR3 loop reads CASSSRQGYNQPQHF. As DNA, the CDR3 is TGTGCCAGCAGCTCCCGACAGGGCTACAATCAGCCCCAGCATTTT. The full variable domain, its missing parts supplied by reference TRBV5-5 and TRBJ1-5, is DAGVTQSPTHLIKTRGQQVTLRCSPISGHKSVSWYQQVLGQGPQFIFQYYEKEERGRGNFPDRFSARQFPNYSSELNVNALLLGDSALYLCASSSRQGYNQPQHFGDGTRLSIL.

This clone was recorded only once. The chain recombines TRBV23-1 with TRBJ1-2; a weak D match, TRBD1 (5 bases). TRBV23-1 is known as an ORF, though its function is uncertain. The V and J ends lost 7 bases and 0 bases respectively, with 27 bases between them. The CDR3 runs 19 residues. The CDR3 region is CASTLRRGLGGVANYGYTF. The CDR3 coding sequence is TGCGCCAGCACCCTCCGGCGGGGACTCGGGGGTGTAGCTAACTATGGCTACACCTTC.

This chain uses TRBV30 with TRBJ1-1; D perhaps matches TRBD1 (5 bases). Deletions cut 3 bases from V and 0 bases from J, with 14 bases between. The length of the CDR3 is 15 residues. The V gene's germline CDR1 is GTSNPN and CDR2 SVGIG (reference sequence). CDR3 residues: CAWRRAGTMNTEAFF. The CDR3 DNA reads as TGTGCCTGGAGGCGGGCAGGGACCATGAACACTGAAGCTTTCTTT. The full variable domain, in which reference TRBV30 and TRBJ1-1 provide the parts outside the CDR3, is SQTIHQWPATLVQPVGSPLSLECTVEGTSNPNLYWYRQAAGRGLQLLFYSVGIGQISSEVPQNLSASRPQDRQFILSSKKLLLSDSGFYLCAWRRAGTMNTEAFFGQGTRLTVV.

This chain joins TRBV27 and TRBJ1-1; D gene unclear. Germline V lookup: CDR1 MNHEY, CDR2 SMNVEV (reference sequence). The CDR3 runs to 12 residues. The germline V and J ends were trimmed by 8 bases and 8 bases, with 15 bases remaining between them. The CDR3 here is CASGSRAAEAFF. CDR3 nucleotides: TGTGCCAGCGGATCCCGGGCAGCCGAAGCTTTCTTT.

The genes are TRBV28 and TRBJ2-5; TRBD2 might be the D (6 bases). This CDR3 contains 16 residues. Germline V gene data show CDR1 as MDHEN and CDR2 as SYDVKM. The V and J ends lost 6 bases and 4 bases respectively, with 21 bases between them. CDR3 in DNA: TGTGCCAGCAGCCCCACTTTTGCGGGGCGAGTAGAGACCCAGTACTTC. It specifies CASSPTFAGRVETQYF.

The chain has TRBV4-3 and TRBJ1-6; D gene ambiguous. Germline CDR1 LGHNA, CDR2 YSLEER. The V end was cut by 0 bases, the J end by 0 bases, with 9 bases between. This CDR3 is built from 17 residues. The CDR3 DNA sequence: TGCGCCAGCAGCCAAGAACAGCAAAGCTCCTATAATTCACCCCTCCACTTT. The encoded protein is CASSQEQQSSYNSPLHF.

This clone appeared a single time. V gene TRBV6-5 combines with J gene TRBJ2-7, with 9 bases fitting TRBD2. The germline V gene encodes CDR1 MNHEY and CDR2 SVGAGI. This CDR3 is 14 amino acids long. Losses at the gene ends were 0 bases for V and 3 bases for J; bases not matched to a gene: 0. CDR3 nucleotide sequence: TGTGCCAGCAGTTACTCAGCGGGGGGCTACGAGCAGTACTTC. Its translation is CASSYSAGGYEQYF.

Details on this clone: This specimen includes other DNA sequences encoding the same CDR3. CDR3 sequence (DNA): TGCGCCAGCAGCTTCCCCGGGGAAGATACGCAGTATTTT. Protein sequence: CASSFPGEDTQYF. V gene TRBV5-1 combines with J gene TRBJ2-3, with D perhaps matching TRBD2 (5 bases). Trimming cost V 2 bases and J 5 bases, with 9 bases left between them. Germline CDR1 and CDR2: SGHRS and YFSETQ. This CDR3 spans 13 amino acids.

The chain employs TRBV12-3 or TRBV12-4 and TRBJ1-4, with 9 bases fitting TRBD1. This CDR3 has 13 residues. Trimming took 7 bases from V and 6 from J; bases not matched to a gene: 3. The CDR3 DNA follows: TGTGCCAGCAATGGACAGGGGTATGAAAAACTGTTTTTT. Its translation: CASNGQGYEKLFF.

In this sample, this clone turned up once. V gene TRBV27 combines with J gene TRBJ1-5, with D possibly TRBD1 on 6 matching bases. The germline V gene encodes CDR1 MNHEY and CDR2 SMNVEV (reference sequence). Trimming cost V 3 bases and J 6 bases, with 9 bases left between them. This CDR3 has 13 residues. For the CDR3, the DNA is TGTGCCAGCAGTTTGGGGGCCGGTCAGCCCCAGCATTTT. This translates into CASSLGAGQPQHF.

The rearrangement joins TRBV7-8 to TRBJ2-3; D remains ambiguous. This CDR3 has 12 amino acids. Germline CDR1 and CDR2: SGHVS and FQNEAQ. The germline V and J ends were trimmed by 5 bases and 3 bases, with 6 bases remaining between them. CDR3 residues: CASSPPTDTQYF. The CDR3 coding sequence is TGTGCCAGCAGCCCCCCGACAGATACGCAGTATTTT.

The V and J genes are TRBV30 and TRBJ1-4; D ambiguous. The CDR3 runs 14 residues. The germline gives CDR1 GTSNPN, CDR2 SVGIG (reference sequence). V lost 3 bases and J lost 5, with 13 bases in between. This chain's CDR3 is CAWRASMINEKLFF. The DNA of the CDR3 is TGTGCCTGGAGGGCGAGTATGATAAATGAAAAACTGTTTTTT.

This chain links TRBV7-9 with TRBJ2-6; D remains ambiguous. The CDR3 contains 17 residues. V lost 5 bases and J 0 bases, leaving 14 bases between the germline ends. Germline V gives CDR1 SEHNR, CDR2 FQNEAQ (reference sequence). This CDR3 reads CASSPAIGNSGANVLTF. The CDR3 coding sequence is TGTGCCAGCAGCCCGGCAATAGGGAACTCTGGGGCCAACGTCCTGACTTTC.

This sequence joins TRBV28 and TRBJ1-2; possibly TRBD1 for D (6 bases). This CDR3 is 13 amino acids long. CDR1 is MDHEN, CDR2 SYDVKM, per germline. Trimming shortened V by 8 bases and J by 2 bases, and 12 bases separated the two germline ends. DNA of the CDR3: TGTGCCAGCCTAAGACAGGTCAACTATGGCTACACCTTC. Amino acid sequence: CASLRQVNYGYTF.

The rearrangement joins TRBV2 to TRBJ2-7; D unresolved. This CDR3 comprises 13 residues. V was clipped by 1 base and J by 0 bases, with 4 bases between them. Per germline, CDR1 SNHLY and CDR2 FYNNEI. The CDR3 nucleotides read TGTGCCAGCAGTGAAGGGGACTCCTACGAGCAGTACTTC. Protein: CASSEGDSYEQYF.

The V and J genes are TRBV4-1 and TRBJ2-1; no firm D call. Per germline, CDR1 MGHRA and CDR2 YSYEKL. The V gene lost 0 bases and the J gene lost 4 bases, with 13 bases spanning the gap. The CDR3 spans 16 residues. CDR3 bases: TGCGCCAGCAGCCAAGAGGGTCCTCCAGAGTACAATGAGCAGTTCTTC. Its translation is CASSQEGPPEYNEQFF.

The rearrangement joins TRBV6-4 to TRBJ2-2; TRBD1 matches at 7 bases. The CDR3 is 18 amino acids. Unmatched junction bases numbered 12, after V lost 0 bases and J lost 5 bases. Per the germline V gene, CDR1 is MRHNA and CDR2 is SNTAGT. The CDR3 loop is CASSDSNVQGVRTGELFF. In DNA form, the CDR3 reads TGTGCCAGCAGTGACTCGAACGTCCAGGGGGTAAGGACCGGGGAGCTGTTTTTT.

The rearrangement joins TRBV28 to TRBJ1-1, with 8 bases matching TRBD1. The CDR3 covers 15 residues. V lost 3 bases to trimming and J lost 0 bases; unmatched junction nucleotides: 3. Per germline, CDR1 MDHEN and CDR2 SYDVKM. The CDR3 loop is CASSFRQGLNTEAFF. In nucleotides, the CDR3 is TGTGCCAGCAGTTTTAGACAGGGGTTGAACACTGAAGCTTTCTTT.

The V gene is TRBV5-4, the J gene TRBJ2-1; D remains ambiguous. Trimming stripped 3 bases from V and 3 bases from J, with 13 bases between. The CDR3 spans 15 residues. Germline CDR1 SGHNT, CDR2 YYREEE (reference sequence). CDR3 protein: CASSSHPADYNEQFF. As DNA, the CDR3 is TGTGCCAGCAGCTCCCACCCGGCGGACTACAATGAGCAGTTCTTC. Drawing the rest from reference TRBV5-4 and TRBJ2-1, the complete variable domain is ETGVTQSPTHLIKTRGQQVTLRCSSQSGHNTVSWYQQALGQGPQFIFQYYREEENGRGNFPPRFSGLQFPNYSSELNVNALELDDSALYLCASSSHPADYNEQFFGPGTRLTVL.

This chain links TRBV29-1 with TRBJ1-2; 11 nucleotides agree with TRBD1. Trimming removed 7 bases from V and 7 bases from J; junction bases left unmatched: 5. The CDR3 runs 12 residues. Germline CDR1 and CDR2: SQVTM and ANQGSEA. In nucleotides, the CDR3 is TGCAGCGGACGGGACAGGGGGGTTGGCTACACCTTC. Amino acid sequence: CSGRDRGVGYTF.

The chain is built from TRBV19 and TRBJ1-1; D perhaps matches TRBD1 (5 bases). V lost 5 bases, J lost 0 bases, and 16 bases lay in between. This CDR3 has 16 amino acids. Germline loops: CDR1 LNHDA, CDR2 SQIVND (reference sequence). Here the CDR3 DNA reads TGTGCCAGTAGTGGAGGATTCACAGGATTGAACACTGAAGCTTTCTTT. Translated, it gives CASSGGFTGLNTEAFF.

The chain is built from TRBV27 and TRBJ2-1; possibly TRBD2 for D (6 bases). V was pared by 5 bases and J by 10 bases, with 18 bases between. The CDR3 is 14 residues long. Germline V CDR1 and CDR2: MNHEY, SMNVEV (reference sequence). CDR3 sequence reads: CASSPSSAPREQFF. CDR3 in DNA: TGTGCCAGCAGTCCCTCTAGCGCCCCCAGGGAGCAGTTCTTC.

The chain uses TRBV2 and TRBJ2-7, with a weak D call TRBD1 (5 bases). Trimming removed 3 bases from V and 0 bases from J, with 6 bases in between. Germline CDR1 reads SNHLY; CDR2 reads FYNNEI. This CDR3 is 13 amino acids long. The CDR3 loop reads CASSDQGSYEQYF. The CDR3, as DNA: TGTGCCAGCAGTGATCAGGGCTCCTACGAGCAGTACTTC.

This clone was seen only once. The chain links TRBV5-1 to TRBJ1-6; no firm D call. Germline V lookup: CDR1 SGHRS, CDR2 YFSETQ. V gave up 4 bases and J gave up 6 bases, with 14 bases separating them. This CDR3 has 15 residues. The CDR3 region is CASSRTSTGNSPLHF. Here the CDR3 DNA reads TGCGCCAGCAGCCGGACCAGCACCGGTAATTCACCCCTCCACTTT.